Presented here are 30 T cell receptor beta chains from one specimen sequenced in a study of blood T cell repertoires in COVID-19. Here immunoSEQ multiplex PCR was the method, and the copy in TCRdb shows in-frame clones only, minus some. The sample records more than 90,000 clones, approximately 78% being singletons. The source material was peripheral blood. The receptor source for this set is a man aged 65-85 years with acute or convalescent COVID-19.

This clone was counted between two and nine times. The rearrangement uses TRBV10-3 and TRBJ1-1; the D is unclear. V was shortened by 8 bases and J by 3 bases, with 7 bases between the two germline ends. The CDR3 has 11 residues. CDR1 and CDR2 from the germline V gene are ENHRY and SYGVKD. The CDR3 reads CAIRGDTEAFF. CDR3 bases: TGTGCCATCCGGGGAGACACTGAAGCTTTCTTT.

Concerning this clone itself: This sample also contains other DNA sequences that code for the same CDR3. The CDR3 protein is CASSERLTDTQYF. The CDR3 DNA follows: TGTGCCAGCAGTGAAAGACTCACAGATACGCAGTATTTT. The chain combines TRBV2 with TRBJ2-3, with D hard to call. Germline V lookup: CDR1 SNHLY, CDR2 FYNNEI. CDR3 length equals 13 residues. V shed 2 bases and J shed 2 bases, with 5 bases lying between them. Filled out from reference TRBV2 and TRBJ2-3, the complete variable domain reads EPEVTQTPSHQVTQMGQEVILRCVPISNHLYFYWYRQILGQKVEFLVSFYNNEISEKSEIFDDQFSVERPDGSNFTLKIRSTKLEDSAMYFCASSERLTDTQYFGPGTRLTVL.

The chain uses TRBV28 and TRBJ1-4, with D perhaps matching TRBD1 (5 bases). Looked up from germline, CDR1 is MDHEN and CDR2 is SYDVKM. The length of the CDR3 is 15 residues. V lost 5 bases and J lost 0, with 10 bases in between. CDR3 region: CASSPYRTTNEKLFF. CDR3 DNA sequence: TGTGCCAGCAGTCCTTACAGGACAACTAATGAAAAACTGTTTTTT.

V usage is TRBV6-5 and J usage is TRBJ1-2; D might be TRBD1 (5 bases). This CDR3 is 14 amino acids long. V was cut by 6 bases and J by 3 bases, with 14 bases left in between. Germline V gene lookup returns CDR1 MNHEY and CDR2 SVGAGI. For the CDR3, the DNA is TGTGCCAGCAGCCCCAACTCCAGGGACTATGGCTACACCTTC. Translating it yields CASSPNSRDYGYTF.

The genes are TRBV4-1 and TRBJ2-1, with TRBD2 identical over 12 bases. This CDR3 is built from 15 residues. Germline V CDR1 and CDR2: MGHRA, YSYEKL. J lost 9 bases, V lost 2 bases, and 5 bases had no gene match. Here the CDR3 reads CASSQPSGGAVEQFF. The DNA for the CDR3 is TGCGCCAGCAGCCAACCTAGCGGGGGGGCCGTTGAGCAGTTCTTC.

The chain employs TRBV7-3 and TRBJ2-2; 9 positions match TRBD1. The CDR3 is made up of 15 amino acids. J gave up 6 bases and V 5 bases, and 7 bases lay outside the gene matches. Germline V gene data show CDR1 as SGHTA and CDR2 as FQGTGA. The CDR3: CASSISGTGSGELFF. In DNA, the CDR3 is TGTGCCAGCAGCATCTCCGGGACAGGGTCCGGGGAGCTGTTTTTT.

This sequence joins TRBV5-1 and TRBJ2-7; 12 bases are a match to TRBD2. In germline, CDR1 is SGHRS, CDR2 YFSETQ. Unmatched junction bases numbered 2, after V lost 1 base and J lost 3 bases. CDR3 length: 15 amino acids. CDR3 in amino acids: CASSLTSGGFYEQYF. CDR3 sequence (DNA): TGCGCCAGCAGCTTGACTAGCGGGGGGTTCTACGAGCAGTACTTC.

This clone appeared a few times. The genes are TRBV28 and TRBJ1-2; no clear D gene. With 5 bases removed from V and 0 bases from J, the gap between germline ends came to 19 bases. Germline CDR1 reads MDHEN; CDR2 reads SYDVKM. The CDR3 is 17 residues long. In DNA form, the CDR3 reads TGTGCCAGCAGTACGCGGGCCAGCGACTACTCTAACTATGGCTACACCTTC. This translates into CASSTRASDYSNYGYTF.

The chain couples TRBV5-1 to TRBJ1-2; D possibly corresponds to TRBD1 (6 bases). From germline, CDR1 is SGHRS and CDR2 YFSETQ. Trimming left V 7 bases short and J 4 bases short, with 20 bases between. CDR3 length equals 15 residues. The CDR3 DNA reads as TGCGCCAGCGCCCCCGGGACACCTCTCTTCTATGGCTACACCTTC. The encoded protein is CASAPGTPLFYGYTF.

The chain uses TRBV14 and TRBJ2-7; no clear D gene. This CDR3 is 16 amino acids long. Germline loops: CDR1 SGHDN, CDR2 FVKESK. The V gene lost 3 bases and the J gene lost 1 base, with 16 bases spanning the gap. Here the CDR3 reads CASSHSGRAASYEQYF. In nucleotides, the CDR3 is TGTGCCAGCAGCCACAGTGGCCGTGCGGCGTCCTACGAGCAGTACTTC. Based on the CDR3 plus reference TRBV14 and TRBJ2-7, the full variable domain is EAGVTQFPSHSVIEKGQTVTLRCDPISGHDNLYWYRRVMGKEIKFLLHFVKESKQDESGMPNNRFLAERTGGTYSTLKVQPAELEDSGVYFCASSHSGRAASYEQYFGPGTRLTVT.

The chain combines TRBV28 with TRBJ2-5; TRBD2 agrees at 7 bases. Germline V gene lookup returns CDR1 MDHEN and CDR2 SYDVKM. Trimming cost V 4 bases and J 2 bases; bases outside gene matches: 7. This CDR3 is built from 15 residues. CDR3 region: CASSSAASGQETQYF. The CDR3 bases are TGTGCCAGCAGTTCGGCGGCTAGCGGACAAGAGACCCAGTACTTC.

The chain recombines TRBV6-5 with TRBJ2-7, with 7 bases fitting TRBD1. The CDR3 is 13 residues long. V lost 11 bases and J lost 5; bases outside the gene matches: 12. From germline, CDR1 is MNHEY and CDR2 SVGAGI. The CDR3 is CALTLQGLDEQYF. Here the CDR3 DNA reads TGTGCCCTGACGCTACAGGGGCTCGACGAGCAGTACTTC.

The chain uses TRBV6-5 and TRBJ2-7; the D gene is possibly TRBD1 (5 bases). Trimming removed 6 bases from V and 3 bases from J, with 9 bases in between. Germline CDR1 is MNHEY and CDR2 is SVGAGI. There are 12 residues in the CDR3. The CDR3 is CASSRQNYEQYF. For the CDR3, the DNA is TGTGCCAGCAGCCGACAGAACTACGAGCAGTACTTC.

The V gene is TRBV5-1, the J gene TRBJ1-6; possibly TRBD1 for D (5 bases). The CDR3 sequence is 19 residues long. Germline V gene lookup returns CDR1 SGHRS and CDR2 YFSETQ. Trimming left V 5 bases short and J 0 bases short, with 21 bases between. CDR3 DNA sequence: TGCGCCAGCAGTACTACACCGACCCTAAGGGGCTCCTATAATTCACCCCTCCACTTT. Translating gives CASSTTPTLRGSYNSPLHF.

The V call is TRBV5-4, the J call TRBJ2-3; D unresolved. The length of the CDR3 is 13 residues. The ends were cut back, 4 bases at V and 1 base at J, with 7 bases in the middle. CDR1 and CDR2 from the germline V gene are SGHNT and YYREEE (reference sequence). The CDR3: CASSGQGTDTQYF. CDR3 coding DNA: TGTGCCAGCAGCGGGCAGGGCACAGATACGCAGTATTTT.

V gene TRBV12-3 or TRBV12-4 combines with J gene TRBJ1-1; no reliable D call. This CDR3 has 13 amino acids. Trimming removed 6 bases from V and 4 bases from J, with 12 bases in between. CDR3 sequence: CASSSPWSTEAFF. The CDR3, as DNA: TGTGCCAGCAGCTCCCCGTGGAGCACTGAAGCTTTCTTT.

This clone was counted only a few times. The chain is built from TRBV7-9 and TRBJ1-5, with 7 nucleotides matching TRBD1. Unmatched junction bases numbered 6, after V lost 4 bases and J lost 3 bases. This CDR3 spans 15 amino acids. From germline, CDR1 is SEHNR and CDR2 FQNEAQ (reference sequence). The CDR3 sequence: CASSSGQLNNQPQHF. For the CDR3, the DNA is TGTGCCAGCAGCTCGGGACAGCTAAACAATCAGCCCCAGCATTTT.

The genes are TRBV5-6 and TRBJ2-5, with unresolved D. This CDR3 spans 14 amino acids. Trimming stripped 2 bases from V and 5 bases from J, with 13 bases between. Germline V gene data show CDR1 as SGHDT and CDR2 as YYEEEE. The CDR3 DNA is TGTGCCAGCAGCTTCGGCACGGAGCACGAGACCCAGTACTTC. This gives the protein CASSFGTEHETQYF.

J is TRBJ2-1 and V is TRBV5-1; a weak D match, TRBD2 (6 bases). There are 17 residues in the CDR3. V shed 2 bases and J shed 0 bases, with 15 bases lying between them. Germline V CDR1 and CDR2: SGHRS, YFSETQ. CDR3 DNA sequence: TGCGCCAGCAGCTTAATTGGGGGACTCGGCTCCTACAATGAGCAGTTCTTC. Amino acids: CASSLIGGLGSYNEQFF.

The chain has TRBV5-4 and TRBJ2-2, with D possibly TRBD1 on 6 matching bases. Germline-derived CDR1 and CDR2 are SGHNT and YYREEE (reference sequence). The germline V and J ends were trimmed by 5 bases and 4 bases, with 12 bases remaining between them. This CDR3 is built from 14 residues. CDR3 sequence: CASRSGAATGELFF. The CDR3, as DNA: TGTGCCAGCAGGTCAGGGGCCGCCACCGGGGAGCTGTTTTTT.

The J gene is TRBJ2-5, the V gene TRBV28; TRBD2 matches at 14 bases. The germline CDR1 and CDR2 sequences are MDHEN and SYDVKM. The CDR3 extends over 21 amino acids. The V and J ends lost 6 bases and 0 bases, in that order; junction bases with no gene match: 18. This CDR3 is CASRGAGLRGLAGAYQETQYF. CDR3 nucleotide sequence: TGTGCCAGCAGAGGCGCGGGGTTGAGGGGACTAGCGGGAGCATACCAAGAGACCCAGTACTTC.

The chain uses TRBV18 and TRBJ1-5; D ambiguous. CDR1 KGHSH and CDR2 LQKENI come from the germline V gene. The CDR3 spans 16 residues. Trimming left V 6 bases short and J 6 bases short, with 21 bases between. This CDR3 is CASSGGAVNMFQPQHF. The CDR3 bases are TGTGCCAGCTCGGGAGGAGCGGTCAATATGTTTCAGCCCCAGCATTTT.

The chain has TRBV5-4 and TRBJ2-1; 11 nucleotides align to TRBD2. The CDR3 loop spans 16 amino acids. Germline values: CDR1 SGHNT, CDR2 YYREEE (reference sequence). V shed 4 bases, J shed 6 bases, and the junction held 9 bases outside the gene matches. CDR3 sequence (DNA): TGTGCCAGCAGCCAGCCTAGCGGGGGGTACCCCAATGAGCAGTTCTTC. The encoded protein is CASSQPSGGYPNEQFF.

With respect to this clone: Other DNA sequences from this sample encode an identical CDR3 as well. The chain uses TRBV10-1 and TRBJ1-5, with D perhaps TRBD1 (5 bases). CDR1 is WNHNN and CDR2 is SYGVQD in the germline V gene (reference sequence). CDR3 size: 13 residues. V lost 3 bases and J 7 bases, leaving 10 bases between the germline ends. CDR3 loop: CASSESGNQPQHF. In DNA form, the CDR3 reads TGCGCCAGCAGTGAATCAGGGAACCAGCCCCAGCATTTT.

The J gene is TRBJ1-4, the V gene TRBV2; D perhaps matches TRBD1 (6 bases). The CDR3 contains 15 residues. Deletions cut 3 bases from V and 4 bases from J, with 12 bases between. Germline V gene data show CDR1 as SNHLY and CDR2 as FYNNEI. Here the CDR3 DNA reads TGTGCCAGCAGTGAGGGGGGGGCTGGTAATGAAAAACTGTTTTTT. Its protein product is CASSEGGAGNEKLFF.

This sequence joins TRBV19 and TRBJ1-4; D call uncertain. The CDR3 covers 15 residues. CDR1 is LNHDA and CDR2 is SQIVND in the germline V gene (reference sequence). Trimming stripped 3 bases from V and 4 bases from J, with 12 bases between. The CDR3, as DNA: TGTGCCAGTAGTATCATGGCGGCGATTAATGAAAAACTGTTTTTT. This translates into CASSIMAAINEKLFF.

CDR3 in amino acids: CASSSLGVGLAGPYNEQFF. The CDR3 DNA reads TGTGCCAGCAGCTCGCTGGGGGTGGGACTAGCGGGGCCCTACAATGAGCAGTTCTTC. The chain has TRBV7-3 and TRBJ2-1; 13 nucleotides align to TRBD2. The ends lost 4 bases at V and 2 bases at J; junction bases unmatched: 11. CDR1 SGHTA and CDR2 FQGTGA come from the germline V gene. This CDR3 comprises 19 residues. Supplemented by reference TRBV7-3 and TRBJ2-1, the full variable domain reads GAGVSQTPSNKVTEKGKYVELRCDPISGHTALYWYRQSLGQGPEFLIYFQGTGAADDSGLPNDRFFAVRPEGSVSTLKIQRTERGDSAVYLCASSSLGVGLAGPYNEQFFGPGTRLTVL.

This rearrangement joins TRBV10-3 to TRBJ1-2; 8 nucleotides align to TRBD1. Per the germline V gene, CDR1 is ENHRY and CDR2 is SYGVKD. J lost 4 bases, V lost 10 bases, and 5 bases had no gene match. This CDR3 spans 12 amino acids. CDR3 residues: CANQDRAYGYTF. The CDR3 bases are TGTGCCAACCAGGACAGGGCCTATGGCTACACCTTC.

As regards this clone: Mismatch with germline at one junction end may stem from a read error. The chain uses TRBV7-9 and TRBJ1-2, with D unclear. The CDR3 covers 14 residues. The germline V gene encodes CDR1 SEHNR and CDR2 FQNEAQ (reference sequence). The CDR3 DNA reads TGTGTCAGCAGCTTAGGGTGGCAGGAATATGGCTACACCTTC. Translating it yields CVSSLGWQEYGYTF.

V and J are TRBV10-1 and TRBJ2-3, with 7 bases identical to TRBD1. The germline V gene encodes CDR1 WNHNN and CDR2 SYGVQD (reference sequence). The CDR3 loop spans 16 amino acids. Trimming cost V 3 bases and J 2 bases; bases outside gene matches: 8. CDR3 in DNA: TGCGCCAGCAGTGAAGTGGGGACAGCCCCCACAGATACGCAGTATTTT. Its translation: CASSEVGTAPTDTQYF.